What follows are 21 T cell receptor beta chains derived from one specimen sequenced in a study of T cell responses to AZD1222 COVID-19 vaccine. Data came from immunoSEQ multiplex PCR; TCRdb stores just in-frame clones and leaves some out. This table holds about 88,000 clones, around nine tenths found once. The starting material was peripheral blood, obtained on day 0 of MenACWY control vaccination. These receptors were obtained from an adult in good health.

The chain recombines TRBV18 with TRBJ2-3, with 10 bases fitting TRBD2. The CDR3 contains 19 residues. Germline assignment: CDR1 KGHSH and CDR2 LQKENI. Trimming took 5 bases from V and 2 from J; bases not matched to a gene: 16. The CDR3 nucleotides read TGTGCCAGCTCATTAACAACGGCGAGCGGGAGGGTTCTCACAGATACGCAGTATTTT. Translating it yields CASSLTTASGRVLTDTQYF.

The rearrangement joins TRBV11-3 to TRBJ2-2, with unresolved D. V was trimmed by 4 bases and J by 4 bases, leaving 4 bases between them. Germline V gene lookup returns CDR1 SGHNT and CDR2 YENEEA. The length of the CDR3 is 12 residues. The CDR3 DNA reads TGTGCCAGCAGCTACAGCACCGGGGAGCTGTTTTTT. The encoded protein is CASSYSTGELFF.

The chain links TRBV12-3 or TRBV12-4 to TRBJ2-7, with no clear D. The ends were cut back, 3 bases at V and 9 bases at J, with 15 bases in the middle. The CDR3 consists of 13 residues. This CDR3 reads CASSFSGQQWQYF. CDR3 DNA: TGTGCCAGCAGTTTTTCGGGCCAGCAGTGGCAGTACTTC.

The genes are TRBV6-5 and TRBJ1-1; D call uncertain. This CDR3 has 12 amino acids. CDR1 and CDR2 (germline): MNHEY, SVGAGI. V dropped 8 bases and J dropped 1 base, with 8 bases sitting between them. The DNA for the CDR3 is TGTGCCAGCCGAATGGGGAACACTGAAGCTTTCTTT. It is translated as CASRMGNTEAFF.

This rearrangement joins TRBV6-6 to TRBJ2-7; TRBD2 aligns across 13 bases. CDR1 and CDR2 from the germline V gene are MNHNY and SVGAGI (reference sequence). V lost 6 bases to trimming and J lost 5 bases; unmatched junction nucleotides: 4. The CDR3 is made up of 14 amino acids. Here the CDR3 reads CASRIGLAGDEQYF. CDR3 bases: TGTGCCAGCAGAATCGGACTAGCGGGAGACGAGCAGTACTTC.

V and J are TRBV28 and TRBJ1-4; 8 bases line up with TRBD1. J was trimmed by 4 bases and V by 5 bases; bases with no gene match: 0. Germline V lookup: CDR1 MDHEN, CDR2 SYDVKM. There are 13 residues in the CDR3. The DNA of the CDR3 is TGTGCCAGCAGTACAGGGGGTAATGAAAAACTGTTTTTT. It translates to CASSTGGNEKLFF.

The rearrangement uses TRBV19 and TRBJ1-1; D is possibly TRBD1 (5 bases). Trimming left V 9 bases short and J 1 base short, with 15 bases between. CDR3 length: 14 residues. The germline V gene has CDR1 LNHDA and CDR2 SQIVND (reference sequence). CDR3 amino acids: CASRMGPANTEAFF. CDR3 DNA: TGTGCCAGCCGGATGGGGCCGGCGAACACTGAAGCTTTCTTT.

This chain uses TRBV27 with TRBJ1-4, with D uncertain. This CDR3 contains 13 residues. Germline-derived CDR1 and CDR2 are MNHEY and SMNVEV (reference sequence). The V end was cut by 6 bases, the J end by 7 bases, with 12 bases between. The CDR3 loop is CASRRGDGEKLFF. CDR3 bases: TGTGCCAGCAGGCGAGGAGACGGTGAAAAACTGTTTTTT. The full variable domain, its missing parts supplied by reference TRBV27 and TRBJ1-4, is EAQVTQNPRYLITVTGKKLTVTCSQNMNHEYMSWYRQDPGLGLRQIYYSMNVEVTDKGDVPEGYKVSRKEKRNFPLILESPSPNQTSLYFCASRRGDGEKLFFGSGTQLSVL.

This clone was recorded only once. The chain carries TRBV24-1 and TRBJ2-1; D ambiguous. The CDR3 is 15 residues long. Trimming left V 3 bases short and J 3 bases short, with 11 bases between. Germline assignment: CDR1 KGHDR and CDR2 SFDVKD. The CDR3 here is CATSDTGRSYNEQFF. In DNA, the CDR3 is TGTGCCACCAGTGATACCGGACGGAGCTACAATGAGCAGTTCTTC.

This chain links TRBV28 with TRBJ2-1, with 11 bases aligning to TRBD1. From germline, CDR1 is MDHEN and CDR2 SYDVKM. The CDR3 is 15 amino acids. V lost 3 bases to trimming and J lost 6 bases; unmatched junction nucleotides: 4. The CDR3 spells CASSFRDRGINEQFF. The CDR3 DNA is TGTGCCAGCAGTTTCCGGGACAGGGGGATCAATGAGCAGTTCTTC.

This chain uses TRBV5-1 with TRBJ1-5; unclear D gene. The CDR3 is 14 amino acids. Germline V lookup: CDR1 SGHRS, CDR2 YFSETQ. V gave up 0 bases and J gave up 3 bases, with 7 bases separating them. Written as DNA, the CDR3 is TGCGCCAGCAGCTTGGAGGCATACAATCAGCCCCAGCATTTT. Translating it yields CASSLEAYNQPQHF.

Only one count was recorded for this clone. The chain recombines TRBV5-4 with TRBJ2-7; D remains unclear. V was shortened by 0 bases and J by 2 bases, with 6 bases between the two germline ends. Germline CDR1 and CDR2: SGHNT and YYREEE (reference sequence). The CDR3 spans 13 residues. CDR3 nucleotide sequence: TGTGCCAGCAGCTTGGGGGGAACCTACGAGCAGTACTTC. It specifies CASSLGGTYEQYF.

The CDR3 coding sequence is TGCGCCAGCAGCAGCCTTGTCGCGCAGTATTTT. Translated, it gives CASSSLVAQYF. The V gene is TRBV5-1, the J gene TRBJ2-3; D gene ambiguous. Trimming shortened V by 4 bases and J by 10 bases, and 10 bases separated the two germline ends. Germline-derived CDR1 and CDR2 are SGHRS and YFSETQ. The CDR3 spans 11 residues.

The rearrangement uses TRBV5-6 and TRBJ2-3; weak D call: TRBD2 (6 bases). Trimming took off 0 bases at V and 1 base at J, with 6 bases between the two ends. The length of the CDR3 is 14 residues. Germline values: CDR1 SGHDT, CDR2 YYEEEE. This CDR3 reads CASSLGEGTDTQYF. DNA of the CDR3: TGTGCCAGCAGCTTGGGGGAGGGCACAGATACGCAGTATTTT.

The gene calls are TRBV6-1 and TRBJ1-1; no reliable D call. CDR1 and CDR2 (germline): MNHNS, SASEGT. This CDR3 is built from 17 residues. Trimming shortened V by 4 bases and J by 1 base, and 19 bases separated the two germline ends. The CDR3 sequence: CASSAGVTGWRNTEAFF. The CDR3 region has the DNA TGTGCCAGCAGTGCTGGGGTTACCGGGTGGAGGAACACTGAAGCTTTCTTT.

This chain joins TRBV6-5 and TRBJ2-7; D tentatively fits TRBD1 or TRBD2 (5 bases each). Germline V gene data show CDR1 as MNHEY and CDR2 as SVGAGI. The CDR3 spans 15 residues. V gave up 7 bases and J gave up 0 bases, with 16 bases separating them. The CDR3 DNA reads TGTGCCAGCAACGCCCTTTCAGGGAGCTCCTACGAGCAGTACTTC. Encoded protein: CASNALSGSSYEQYF.

The J gene is TRBJ2-7, the V gene TRBV12-3 or TRBV12-4; no reliable D call. Trimming shortened V by 7 bases and J by 7 bases, and 14 bases separated the two germline ends. CDR3 size: 12 residues. The CDR3 coding sequence is TGTGCCAGCAAGCCGGACGGTGGGGAGCAGTACTTC. Amino acids: CASKPDGGEQYF.

This chain joins TRBV7-2 and TRBJ2-7, with D maybe TRBD1 (5 bases). Trimming cost V 5 bases and J 4 bases, with 12 bases left between them. Germline CDR1 and CDR2: SGHTA and FQGNSA. The CDR3 length is 13 residues. CDR3: CASSPTVGYEQYF. CDR3 DNA: TGTGCCAGCAGCCCGACAGTGGGATACGAGCAGTACTTC.

The genes are TRBV3-1 (or the pseudogene TRBV3-2) and TRBJ2-7; the D gene could be TRBD1 or TRBD2 (6 bases each). The CDR3 contains 16 residues. V lost 3 bases to trimming and J lost 6 bases, with 21 bases between them. Looked up from germline, CDR1 is LGHDT and CDR2 is YNNKEL (reference sequence). The DNA for the CDR3 is TGTGCCAGCAGCCATTCGGCCGGGACACGGGGGCTCGAGCAGTACTTC. Translating it yields CASSHSAGTRGLEQYF.

This clone has a single count. V gene TRBV19 combines with J gene TRBJ2-7, with 7 bases matching TRBD2. The germline CDR1 and CDR2 sequences are LNHDA and SQIVND (reference sequence). This CDR3 is 13 amino acids long. V lost 3 bases, J lost 6 bases, and 5 bases stayed unmatched. CDR3 residues: CASSMTGGGEQYF. For the CDR3, the DNA is TGTGCCAGTAGTATGACGGGGGGAGGCGAGCAGTACTTC.

The chain couples TRBV28 to TRBJ2-5, with TRBD2 matching over 7 bases. CDR3 length: 15 amino acids. Germline CDR1 and CDR2: MDHEN and SYDVKM. J was trimmed by 3 bases and V by 7 bases; bases with no gene match: 11. For the CDR3, the DNA is TGTGCCAGCATCCCCTACGGGGGGTTGGAAGAGACCCAGTACTTC. It codes for CASIPYGGLEETQYF.